The clone carrying this T cell receptor beta chain was found once. The record originates from a study of blood T cell repertoires in COVID-19. Study-wide context: Samples of COVID-19 (acute and convalescent) were obtained from the United States, Italy and Spain.

Produced via immunoSEQ multiplex PCR; TCRdb's table is partial and in-frame only. The table lists about 43,000 clones, 75% to 90% of them singletons. This CDR3 contains 14 residues. Trimming took 8 bases from V and 7 from J; bases not matched to a gene: 10. Germline loops: CDR1 MNHEY, CDR2 SVGAGI. This receptor was identified in a man aged 55 to 70 with active COVID-19. The sample taken for sequencing was peripheral blood. The chain carries TRBV6-5 and TRBJ2-2; 7 nucleotides align to TRBD1. As DNA, the CDR3 is TGTGCCAGCCTGAGACAGGGAATCGGCGGGGAGCTGTTTTTT. It translates to CASLRQGIGGELFF.